This T cell receptor (beta chain) derives from a study of CD8 T cells in Susac syndrome. Study as a whole: Of the sequenced Susac syndrome patients, about 6 had active disease and roughly eight were in remission.

Trimming shortened V by 2 bases and J by 4 bases, and 18 bases separated the two germline ends. Per germline, CDR1 MNHEY and CDR2 SMNVEV (reference sequence). CDR3 length: 16 residues. Reverse transcription of about 0.5 to 1 ug RNA used random hexamers. The TCR beta CDR3 was amplified by immunoSEQ multiplex PCR across 54 Vbeta, 13 Jbeta. TCRdb redid the calling of the immunoSEQ multiplex PCR reads with MiXCR, one entry per CDR3 protein. This table holds 95,000 to 150,000 distinct CDR3 sequences, roughly 94% found once. Study-wide findings and caveats: CD8+ clonal expansion in Susac was maximal in TEMRA cells and in active patients.

This clonotype was seen just once. Antigen specificity is unknown. V is TRBV27 and J is TRBJ2-7; D unresolved. The source of this sequence is a human donor with Susac syndrome. The sequenced material came from CD8+ T cells from PBMCs. The CDR3, as DNA: TGTGCCAGCAGTTTAGAAGGGCCCCCATTGAATTACGAGCAGTACTTC. Translated, it gives CASSLEGPPLNYEQYF.